What follows is one T cell receptor beta chain and its context. Clones were read by immunoSEQ multiplex PCR, and TCRdb kept only the in-frame ones, dropping some. Among roughly 200,000 clones listed, 88% were seen once. These data originate in a study of blood T cell repertoires in COVID-19. The CDR3 consists of 13 residues. V dropped 6 bases and J dropped 11 bases, with 14 bases sitting between them. CDR1 and CDR2 from the germline V gene are LNHDA and SQIVND (reference sequence). Material for sequencing was peripheral blood. The clonotype was recovered from a woman in her 30s with acute or convalescent COVID-19. The chain joins TRBV19 to TRBJ1-6; D is possibly TRBD1 (6 bases). The CDR3 DNA reads TGTGCCAGTAGCGTGACAGGTGGCGCACCCCTCCACTTT. Amino acids: CASSVTGGAPLHF.